The 29 T cell receptor beta chains given below trace back to one sample, sequenced in a study of beta chain features in type 1 diabetes. Antigen specificity for these receptors is unknown. All of the isolated RNA was reverse transcribed, so expressed TCRB transcripts were sequenced. Repertoires were generated with immunoSEQ multiplex PCR, while TCRdb's copy carries only in-frame clones and drops some. The sample lists more than 250,000 clones; roughly 21% were seen once. Overall study results and limits: Shorter TCRB CDR3s, moderately but significantly so, were found in Type 1 diabetes patients in all four CD4+ subsets.

Specimen: naive CD4+ T cells from blood. Receptor source: a woman aged 40 to 50 with type 1 diabetes.

The J gene is TRBJ1-1, the V gene TRBV29-1; D is possibly TRBD1 (5 bases). V was clipped by 7 bases and J by 0 bases, with 15 bases between them. The CDR3 spans 14 residues. Germline assignment: CDR1 SQVTM and CDR2 ANQGSEA. In nucleotides, the CDR3 is TGCAGCGCCATATTTGACAGTATGAACACTGAAGCTTTCTTT. Amino acid sequence: CSAIFDSMNTEAFF.

The chain combines TRBV7-6 with TRBJ1-4, with D possibly TRBD1 on 6 matching bases. This CDR3 comprises 16 residues. V lost 5 bases and J 7 bases, leaving 20 bases between the germline ends. The germline V gene encodes CDR1 SGHVS and CDR2 FNYEAQ. The CDR3 sequence is CASSEIRGKGSEKLFF. As DNA, the CDR3 is TGTGCCAGCAGCGAAATAAGGGGGAAAGGGAGTGAAAAACTGTTTTTT.

This clone appeared a few times. This rearrangement joins TRBV9 to TRBJ1-2; no reliable D call. Trimming stripped 3 bases from V and 3 bases from J, with 12 bases between. Germline CDR1 reads SGDLS; CDR2 reads YYNGEE. There are 14 residues in the CDR3. DNA of the CDR3: TGTGCCAGCAGCGCTCATCCAGGTGACTATGGCTACACCTTC. This codes for CASSAHPGDYGYTF.

The genes are TRBV20-1 and TRBJ1-1; D is unresolved. Trimming pared 6 bases from V and 5 bases from J, leaving 10 bases between. Per the germline V gene, CDR1 is DFQATT and CDR2 is SNEGSKA (reference sequence). The length of the CDR3 is 11 residues. The CDR3 region is CSAVAGTEAFF. In DNA form, the CDR3 reads TGCAGTGCCGTAGCGGGGACTGAAGCTTTCTTT.

The rearrangement uses TRBV15 and TRBJ1-5; D is ambiguous. CDR3 length: 17 amino acids. Trimming took off 0 bases at V and 4 bases at J, with 16 bases between the two ends. CDR1 is LNHNV and CDR2 is YYDKDF in the germline V gene (reference sequence). For the CDR3, the DNA is TGTGCCACCAGCAGAGATCTGGGAGGTCTTAGAAATCAGCCCCAGCATTTT. Encoded protein: CATSRDLGGLRNQPQHF. The full variable domain, completed using reference TRBV15 and TRBJ1-5, is DAMVIQNPRYQVTQFGKPVTLSCSQTLNHNVMYWYQQKSSQAPKLLFHYYDKDFNNEADTPDNFQSRRPNTSFCFLDIRSPGLGDTAMYLCATSRDLGGLRNQPQHFGDGTRLSIL.

The CDR3 nucleotides are TGCGCCAGCAGCCAAGAAGCTACAGGTCCCTATGGCTACACCTTC. Translating it yields CASSQEATGPYGYTF. The chain employs TRBV4-3 and TRBJ1-2; the D gene is possibly TRBD1 (5 bases). CDR3 length equals 15 residues. Trimming removed 0 bases at V and 4 bases at J, with 12 bases between. From germline, CDR1 is LGHNA and CDR2 YSLEER.

V is TRBV11-3 and J is TRBJ2-1; 7 bases are a match to TRBD1. The CDR3 loop spans 13 amino acids. Germline values: CDR1 SGHNT, CDR2 YENEEA. V was pared by 5 bases and J by 7 bases, with 5 bases of the junction left unmatched. In nucleotides, the CDR3 is TGTGCCAGCAGCCCGGGACAGCGAAATGAGCAGTTCTTC. Protein product: CASSPGQRNEQFF.

A few counts support this clone. The V call is TRBV19, the J call TRBJ2-7; 10 bases line up with TRBD1. CDR3 size: 15 residues. Per the germline V gene, CDR1 is LNHDA and CDR2 is SQIVND (reference sequence). V was clipped by 3 bases and J by 2 bases; unmatched bases: 4. The CDR3 sequence: CASSMGQGMTYEQYF. The CDR3 DNA reads as TGTGCCAGTAGTATGGGACAGGGGATGACCTACGAGCAGTACTTC.

The chain combines TRBV7-2 with TRBJ2-1; D is uncertain. CDR1 is SGHTA, CDR2 FQGNSA, per germline. The CDR3 contains 13 residues. Trimming removed 5 bases at V and 8 bases at J, with 13 bases between. In DNA form, the CDR3 reads TGTGCCAGCAGCCCATCCTCCGAGTATGAGCAGTTCTTC. This encodes CASSPSSEYEQFF.

The chain recombines TRBV9 with TRBJ1-1; D unclear. The CDR3 sequence is 13 residues long. Germline-derived CDR1 and CDR2 are SGDLS and YYNGEE. Deletions cut 0 bases from V and 7 bases from J, with 10 bases between. Written as DNA, the CDR3 is TGTGCCAGCAGCGTAGCAGGCGGGATTGAAGCTTTCTTT. This gives the protein CASSVAGGIEAFF.

V and J are TRBV15 and TRBJ2-7; perhaps TRBD2 as D (5 bases). V was trimmed by 3 bases and J by 4 bases, leaving 19 bases between them. There are 16 residues in the CDR3. The germline gives CDR1 LNHNV, CDR2 YYDKDF (reference sequence). In DNA, the CDR3 is TGTGCCACCAGCAGGACCACAGAGGGAACCTCTTACGAGCAGTACTTC. Translation gives CATSRTTEGTSYEQYF.

The CDR3 is CASSLLQGDTGELFF. The CDR3 nucleotides are TGCGCCAGCAGCTTGCTACAGGGGGACACCGGGGAGCTGTTTTTT. V and J are TRBV5-1 and TRBJ2-2, with TRBD1 matching over 8 bases. The CDR3 sequence is 15 residues long. J gave up 3 bases and V 1 base, and 2 bases lay outside the gene matches. Germline V CDR1 and CDR2: SGHRS, YFSETQ.

J is TRBJ2-5 and V is TRBV11-2; TRBD2 matches 7 bases. This CDR3 region has 14 residues. CDR1 SGHAT and CDR2 FQNNGV come from the germline V gene. The junction had 12 bases not matched to a gene; V was cut back by 5 bases and J by 9 bases. The CDR3 here is CASSPRLAVGAQYF. CDR3 bases: TGTGCCAGCAGCCCCCGGCTAGCGGTAGGGGCCCAGTACTTC.

V gene TRBV7-3 combines with J gene TRBJ2-3; 14 nucleotides agree with TRBD2. This CDR3 contains 19 residues. J was trimmed by 4 bases and V by 3 bases; bases with no gene match: 12. Per the germline V gene, CDR1 is SGHTA and CDR2 is FQGTGA. CDR3 in amino acids: CASSFSSGTSGRESDTQYF. The CDR3 coding sequence is TGTGCCAGCAGCTTTTCCTCCGGGACTAGCGGGAGAGAGTCAGATACGCAGTATTTT.

This clone was seen more than once but under ten times. The chain recombines TRBV28 with TRBJ2-1; 10 positions agree with TRBD1. CDR1 is MDHEN and CDR2 is SYDVKM in the germline V gene. The CDR3 extends over 16 amino acids. With V trimmed by 7 bases and J by 8 bases, 14 bases remained unmatched. The CDR3 DNA reads as TGTGCCAGCACAGGACCGGGACAGGGGTACGGGGATGAGCAGTTCTTC. The encoded protein is CASTGPGQGYGDEQFF.

There are a few counts of this clone. The CDR3 bases are TGTGCCAGCAGCCAGACAGGGACTGAACAGCCCCAGCATTTT. Protein: CASSQTGTEQPQHF. This chain joins TRBV7-2 and TRBJ1-5, with 7 nucleotides matching TRBD1. CDR1 SGHTA and CDR2 FQGNSA come from the germline V gene. Germline trimming cut 5 bases from V and 7 bases from J; bases unmatched to any gene: 8. CDR3 length: 14 amino acids.

The chain employs TRBV29-1 and TRBJ1-1, with D possibly being TRBD1 (6 bases). CDR1 and CDR2 (germline): SQVTM, ANQGSEA. The V end was cut by 7 bases, the J end by 5 bases, with 14 bases between. The CDR3 sequence is 12 residues long. DNA of the CDR3: TGCAGCGCCGAACGGCAGGGGACTGAAGCTTTCTTT. Translating gives CSAERQGTEAFF.

This clone was seen a few times. This sequence joins TRBV19 and TRBJ1-1; TRBD1 might be the D (5 bases). CDR3 size: 12 residues. The V end was cut by 7 bases, the J end by 5 bases, with 11 bases between. CDR1 is LNHDA and CDR2 is SQIVND in the germline V gene (reference sequence). As DNA, the CDR3 is TGTGCCAGTACTAGGGGTGAGACTGAAGCTTTCTTT. Residues: CASTRGETEAFF. Filled out from reference TRBV19 and TRBJ1-1, the complete variable domain reads DGGITQSPKYLFRKEGQNVTLSCEQNLNHDAMYWYRQDPGQGLRLIYYSQIVNDFQKGDIAEGYSVSREKKESFPLTVTSAQKNPTAFYLCASTRGETEAFFGQGTRLTVV.

This clone has only a few counts. This chain connects TRBV25-1 to TRBJ1-4, with TRBD1 as a possible D gene (5 bases). From germline, CDR1 is MGHDK and CDR2 SYGVNS. V was shortened by 6 bases and J by 8 bases, with 7 bases between the two germline ends. The CDR3 loop spans 11 amino acids. In nucleotides, the CDR3 is TGTGCCAGCAGGGGGGGGGAAAAACTGTTTTTT. Its translation: CASRGGEKLFF. Filled out from reference TRBV25-1 and TRBJ1-4, the complete variable domain reads EADIYQTPRYLVIGTGKKITLECSQTMGHDKMYWYQQDPGMELHLIHYSYGVNSTEKGDLSSESTVSRIRTEHFPLTLESARPSHTSQYLCASRGGEKLFFGSGTQLSVL.

The genes are TRBV4-2 and TRBJ1-6, with D unclear. Germline CDR1 LGHNA, CDR2 YNFKEQ. The CDR3 loop spans 18 amino acids. The V gene lost 0 bases and the J gene lost 8 bases, with 20 bases spanning the gap. The CDR3 sequence is CASSQDWAATALYSPLHF. Here the CDR3 DNA reads TGTGCCAGCAGCCAAGATTGGGCCGCCACCGCACTTTATTCACCCCTCCACTTT.

The gene calls are TRBV30 and TRBJ1-3; D is uncertain. V was pared by 2 bases and J by 0 bases, with 11 bases between. Germline loops: CDR1 GTSNPN, CDR2 SVGIG (reference sequence). The CDR3 covers 15 residues. The chain's CDR3 is CAWSRAASSGNTIYF. The CDR3 nucleotides are TGTGCCTGGAGTAGAGCGGCGAGCTCTGGAAACACCATATATTTT.

The V gene is TRBV10-3, the J gene TRBJ2-1; D gene ambiguous. Per the germline V gene, CDR1 is ENHRY and CDR2 is SYGVKD. Trimming left V 4 bases short and J 10 bases short, with 14 bases between. This CDR3 contains 13 residues. CDR3 coding DNA: TGTGCCATCAGTGCCTACGCTGAGGAGGAGCAGTTCTTC. The encoded protein is CAISAYAEEEQFF.

This sequence joins TRBV28 and TRBJ2-1; 7 bases are shared with TRBD2. From germline, CDR1 is MDHEN and CDR2 SYDVKM. The CDR3 loop spans 13 amino acids. J gave up 7 bases and V 4 bases, and 4 bases lay outside the gene matches. CDR3 loop: CASSSGTMNEQFF. Here the CDR3 DNA reads TGTGCCAGCAGTTCCGGGACTATGAATGAGCAGTTCTTC. The full variable domain, rest sourced from reference TRBV28 and TRBJ2-1, is DVKVTQSSRYLVKRTGEKVFLECVQDMDHENMFWYRQDPGLGLRLIYFSYDVKMKEKGDIPEGYSVSREKKERFSLILESASTNQTSMYLCASSSGTMNEQFFGPGTRLTVL.

The CDR3 DNA sequence: TGTGCCAGCAGACGGGACAGCTTAGCGTACGAGCAGTACTTC. Translation: CASRRDSLAYEQYF. The rearrangement joins TRBV4-2 to TRBJ2-7, with 7 bases identical to TRBD1. Trimming cost V 6 bases and J 4 bases; bases outside gene matches: 9. There are 14 residues in the CDR3. Per germline, CDR1 LGHNA and CDR2 YNFKEQ.

This clone has a handful of counts. The CDR3 loop is CASSQTGRANTEAFF. Written as DNA, the CDR3 is TGCGCCAGCAGCCAGACGGGGAGGGCCAACACTGAAGCTTTCTTT. This chain links TRBV4-3 with TRBJ1-1; no firm D call. This CDR3 is built from 15 residues. Deletions cut 3 bases from V and 2 bases from J, with 13 bases between. CDR1 is LGHNA, CDR2 YSLEER, per germline.

The rearrangement links TRBV30 to TRBJ2-7, with TRBD2 matching 15 bases. The CDR3 is 15 amino acids. After removal of 4 bases from V and 3 bases from J, the junction contained 4 bases not matched to a gene. Per germline, CDR1 GTSNPN and CDR2 SVGIG (reference sequence). The chain's CDR3 is CAWTMGLAGGYEQYF. The CDR3 DNA reads TGTGCCTGGACCATGGGACTAGCGGGGGGCTACGAGCAGTACTTC. Variable domain in full (rest from reference TRBV30 and TRBJ2-7): SQTIHQWPATLVQPVGSPLSLECTVEGTSNPNLYWYRQAAGRGLQLLFYSVGIGQISSEVPQNLSASRPQDRQFILSSKKLLLSDSGFYLCAWTMGLAGGYEQYFGPGTRLTVT.

The chain joins TRBV5-1 to TRBJ2-5, with TRBD2 as a possible D gene (6 bases). Trimming cost V 4 bases and J 2 bases, with 12 bases left between them. CDR3 length: 14 amino acids. Germline V gives CDR1 SGHRS, CDR2 YFSETQ. CDR3 region: CASSPGTLQETQYF. CDR3 bases: TGCGCCAGCAGCCCTGGGACTCTACAAGAGACCCAGTACTTC.

Regarding this clone: This sample includes further DNA sequences coding for the same CDR3. This sequence joins TRBV28 and TRBJ1-1; the D is unclear. CDR3 length equals 12 residues. The ends were cut back, 6 bases at V and 2 bases at J, with 7 bases in the middle. Germline loops: CDR1 MDHEN, CDR2 SYDVKM. CDR3 loop: CASSEVNTEAFF. The DNA for the CDR3 is TGTGCCAGCAGCGAGGTAAACACTGAAGCTTTCTTT.

The chain has TRBV4-1 and TRBJ2-7; TRBD2 is a possible D gene (6 bases). With 1 base removed from V and 2 bases from J, the gap between germline ends came to 18 bases. Looked up from germline, CDR1 is MGHRA and CDR2 is YSYEKL. This CDR3 is built from 17 residues. The CDR3 nucleotides are TGCGCCAGCAGCCAAGGGGGTGCGGGGCAGGCAGCCTACGAGCAGTACTTC. Encoded protein: CASSQGGAGQAAYEQYF.